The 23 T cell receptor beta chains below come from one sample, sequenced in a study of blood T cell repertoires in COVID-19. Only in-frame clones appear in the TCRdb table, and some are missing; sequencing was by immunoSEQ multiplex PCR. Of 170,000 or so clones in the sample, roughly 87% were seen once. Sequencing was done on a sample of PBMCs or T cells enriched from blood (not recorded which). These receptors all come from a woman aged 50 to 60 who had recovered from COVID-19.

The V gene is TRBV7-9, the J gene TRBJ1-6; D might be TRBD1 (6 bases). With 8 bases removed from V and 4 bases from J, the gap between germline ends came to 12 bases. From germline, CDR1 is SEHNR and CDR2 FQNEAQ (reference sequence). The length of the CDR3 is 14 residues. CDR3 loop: CASGSTGYNSPLHF. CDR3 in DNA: TGTGCCAGCGGTTCAACAGGGTATAATTCACCCCTCCACTTT.

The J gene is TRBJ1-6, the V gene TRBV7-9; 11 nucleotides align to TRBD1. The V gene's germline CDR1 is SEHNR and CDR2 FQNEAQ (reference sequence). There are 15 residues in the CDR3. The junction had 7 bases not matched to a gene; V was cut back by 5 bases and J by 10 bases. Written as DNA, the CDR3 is TGTGCCAGCAGCCCAGGGGACAGGGGGGAATCACCCCTCCACTTT. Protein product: CASSPGDRGESPLHF. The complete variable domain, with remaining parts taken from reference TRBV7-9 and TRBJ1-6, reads DTGVSQNPRHKITKRGQNVTFRCDPISEHNRLYWYRQTLGQGPEFLTYFQNEAQLEKSRLLSDRFSAERPKGSFSTLEIQRTEQGDSAMYLCASSPGDRGESPLHFGNGTRLTVT.

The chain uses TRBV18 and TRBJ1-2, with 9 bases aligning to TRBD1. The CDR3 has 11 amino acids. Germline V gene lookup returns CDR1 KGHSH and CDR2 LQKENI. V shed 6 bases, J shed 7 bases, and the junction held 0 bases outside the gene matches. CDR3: CASSDRGGYTF. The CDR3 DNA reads TGTGCCAGCTCGGACAGGGGTGGCTACACCTTC.

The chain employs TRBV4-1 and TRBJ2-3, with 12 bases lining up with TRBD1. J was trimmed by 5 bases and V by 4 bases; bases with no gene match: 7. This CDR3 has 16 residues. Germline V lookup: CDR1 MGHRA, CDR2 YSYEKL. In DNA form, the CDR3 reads TGCGCCAGCAGCCGCAGGGGACAGGGGGCGCAAGATACGCAGTATTTT. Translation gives CASSRRGQGAQDTQYF.

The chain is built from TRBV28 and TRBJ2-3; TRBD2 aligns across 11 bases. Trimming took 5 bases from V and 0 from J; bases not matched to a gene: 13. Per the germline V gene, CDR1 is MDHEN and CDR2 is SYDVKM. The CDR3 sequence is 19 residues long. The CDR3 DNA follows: TGTGCCAGCAGTCCGACCATAGCGGGAGGGACGACCAGCACAGATACGCAGTATTTT. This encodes CASSPTIAGGTTSTDTQYF.

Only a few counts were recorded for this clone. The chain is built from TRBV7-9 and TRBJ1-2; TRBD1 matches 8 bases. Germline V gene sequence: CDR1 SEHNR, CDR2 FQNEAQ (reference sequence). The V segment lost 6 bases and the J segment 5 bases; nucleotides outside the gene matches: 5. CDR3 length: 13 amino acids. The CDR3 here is CASSLDREYGYTF. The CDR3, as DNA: TGTGCCAGCAGTCTGGACAGGGAGTATGGCTACACCTTC.

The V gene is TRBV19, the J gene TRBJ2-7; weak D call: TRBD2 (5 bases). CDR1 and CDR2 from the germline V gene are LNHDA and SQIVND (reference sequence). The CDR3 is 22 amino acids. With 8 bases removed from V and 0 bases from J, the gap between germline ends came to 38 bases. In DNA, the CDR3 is TGTGCCAGTTCCAACTTCCGAGTTCGCCCTCTGGACGCGGGCACTGACTCCTACGAGCAGTACTTC. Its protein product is CASSNFRVRPLDAGTDSYEQYF.

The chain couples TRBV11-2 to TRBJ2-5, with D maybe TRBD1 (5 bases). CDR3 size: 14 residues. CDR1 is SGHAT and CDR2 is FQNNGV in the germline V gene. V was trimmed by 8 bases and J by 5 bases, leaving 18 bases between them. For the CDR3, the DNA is TGTGCCAGCCGAACCGCAGGGCCGGTGGAGACCCAGTACTTC. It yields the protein CASRTAGPVETQYF. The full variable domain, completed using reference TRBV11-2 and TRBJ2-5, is EAGVAQSPRYKIIEKRQSVAFWCNPISGHATLYWYQQILGQGPKLLIQFQNNGVVDDSQLPKDRFSAERLKGVDSTLKIQPAKLEDSAVYLCASRTAGPVETQYFGPGTRLLVL.

In DNA, the CDR3 is TGTGCCAGCATCAGCGGGGGAAGCTCCTACAATGAGCAGTTCTTC. Translation: CASISGGSSYNEQFF. This chain joins TRBV28 and TRBJ2-1; 8 nucleotides line up with TRBD2. Germline V lookup: CDR1 MDHEN, CDR2 SYDVKM. With V trimmed by 7 bases and J by 0 bases, 5 bases remained unmatched. The CDR3 consists of 15 residues.

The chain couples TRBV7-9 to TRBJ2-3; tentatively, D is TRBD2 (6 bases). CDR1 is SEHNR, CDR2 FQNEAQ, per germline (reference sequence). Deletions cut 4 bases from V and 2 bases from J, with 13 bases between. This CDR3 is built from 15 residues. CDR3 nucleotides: TGTGCCAGCAGCTACGCGGGGAGTTTCACAGATACGCAGTATTTT. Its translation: CASSYAGSFTDTQYF.

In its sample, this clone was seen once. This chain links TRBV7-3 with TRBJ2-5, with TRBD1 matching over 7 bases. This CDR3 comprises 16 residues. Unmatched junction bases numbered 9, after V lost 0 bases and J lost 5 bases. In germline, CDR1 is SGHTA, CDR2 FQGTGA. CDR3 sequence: CASSLTGATGVETQYF. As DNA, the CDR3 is TGTGCCAGCAGCTTAACGGGGGCCACAGGGGTGGAGACCCAGTACTTC.

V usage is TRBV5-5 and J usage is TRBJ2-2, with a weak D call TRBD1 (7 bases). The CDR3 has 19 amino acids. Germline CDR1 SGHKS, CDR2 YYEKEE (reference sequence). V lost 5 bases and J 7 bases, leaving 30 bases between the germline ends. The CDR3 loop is CASRRVRQGGFEGSGELFF. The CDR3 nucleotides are TGTGCCAGCAGGCGGGTTCGGCAGGGGGGCTTCGAAGGGAGCGGGGAGCTGTTTTTT.

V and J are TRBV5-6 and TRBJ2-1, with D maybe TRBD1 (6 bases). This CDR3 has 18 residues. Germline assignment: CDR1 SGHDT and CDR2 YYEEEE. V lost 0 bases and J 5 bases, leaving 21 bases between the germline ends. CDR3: CASSLVTRGPSTNNEQFF. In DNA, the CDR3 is TGTGCCAGCAGCTTGGTTACCAGGGGCCCGAGTACTAACAATGAGCAGTTCTTC.

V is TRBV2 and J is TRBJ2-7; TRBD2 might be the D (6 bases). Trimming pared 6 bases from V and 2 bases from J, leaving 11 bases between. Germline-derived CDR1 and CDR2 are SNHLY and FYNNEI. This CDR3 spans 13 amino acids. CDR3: CASSFSGTYEQYF. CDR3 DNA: TGTGCCAGCAGCTTTAGCGGTACCTACGAGCAGTACTTC.

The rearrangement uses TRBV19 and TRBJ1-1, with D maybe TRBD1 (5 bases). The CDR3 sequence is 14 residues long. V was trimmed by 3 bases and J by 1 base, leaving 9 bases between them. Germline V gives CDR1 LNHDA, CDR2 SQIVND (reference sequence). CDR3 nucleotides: TGTGCCAGTAGTATTCTCCAGGGGAACACTGAAGCTTTCTTT. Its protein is CASSILQGNTEAFF.

CDR3 sequence: CASNRSRGSPLHF. The CDR3 region has the DNA TGTGCCAGCAACCGGAGTCGGGGTTCACCCCTCCACTTT. The chain carries TRBV2 and TRBJ1-6; D is unresolved. This CDR3 contains 13 residues. CDR1 and CDR2 from the germline V gene are SNHLY and FYNNEI. The ends were cut back, 7 bases at V and 9 bases at J, with 13 bases in the middle.

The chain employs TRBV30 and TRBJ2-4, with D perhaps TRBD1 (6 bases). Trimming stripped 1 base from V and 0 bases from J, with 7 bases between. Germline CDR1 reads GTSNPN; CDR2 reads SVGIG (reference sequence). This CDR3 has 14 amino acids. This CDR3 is CAWSEGVAKNIQYF. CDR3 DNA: TGTGCCTGGAGTGAGGGGGTAGCCAAAAACATTCAGTACTTC. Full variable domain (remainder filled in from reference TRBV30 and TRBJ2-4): SQTIHQWPATLVQPVGSPLSLECTVEGTSNPNLYWYRQAAGRGLQLLFYSVGIGQISSEVPQNLSASRPQDRQFILSSKKLLLSDSGFYLCAWSEGVAKNIQYFGAGTRLSVL.

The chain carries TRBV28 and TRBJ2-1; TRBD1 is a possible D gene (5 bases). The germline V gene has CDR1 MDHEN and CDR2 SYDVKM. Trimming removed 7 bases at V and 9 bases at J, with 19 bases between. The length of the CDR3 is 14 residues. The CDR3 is CASKPGLRGGEQFF. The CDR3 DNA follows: TGTGCCAGCAAGCCGGGCCTTAGGGGCGGTGAGCAGTTCTTC.

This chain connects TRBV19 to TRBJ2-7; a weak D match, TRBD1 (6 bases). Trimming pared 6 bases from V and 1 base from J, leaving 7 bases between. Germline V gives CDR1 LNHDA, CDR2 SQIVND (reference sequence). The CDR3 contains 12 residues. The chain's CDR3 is CASRGASYEQYF. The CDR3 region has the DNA TGTGCCAGTAGGGGGGCATCCTACGAGCAGTACTTC.

CDR3 sequence (DNA): TGTGCCAGCAGCCTTGGCGGGACCCTTGGCTACGAGCAGTACTTC. This encodes CASSLGGTLGYEQYF. The rearrangement uses TRBV7-6 and TRBJ2-7; a possible D gene is TRBD2 (6 bases). Germline V gives CDR1 SGHVS, CDR2 FNYEAQ. This CDR3 is built from 15 residues. V lost 5 bases, J lost 3 bases, and 17 bases lay in between.

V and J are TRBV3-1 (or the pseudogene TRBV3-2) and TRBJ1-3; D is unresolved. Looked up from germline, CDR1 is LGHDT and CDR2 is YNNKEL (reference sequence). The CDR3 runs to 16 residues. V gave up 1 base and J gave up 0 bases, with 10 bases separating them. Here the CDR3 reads CASSQGSGPSGNTIYF. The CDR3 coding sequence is TGTGCCAGCAGCCAAGGATCAGGCCCCTCTGGAAACACCATATATTTT.

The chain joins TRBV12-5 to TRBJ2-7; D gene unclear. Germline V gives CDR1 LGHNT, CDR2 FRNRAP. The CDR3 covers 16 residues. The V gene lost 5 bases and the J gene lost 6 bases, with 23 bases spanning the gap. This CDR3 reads CASGPPSGSIRFEQYF. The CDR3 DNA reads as TGTGCTAGTGGTCCACCGTCCGGGTCGATTCGTTTCGAGCAGTACTTC.

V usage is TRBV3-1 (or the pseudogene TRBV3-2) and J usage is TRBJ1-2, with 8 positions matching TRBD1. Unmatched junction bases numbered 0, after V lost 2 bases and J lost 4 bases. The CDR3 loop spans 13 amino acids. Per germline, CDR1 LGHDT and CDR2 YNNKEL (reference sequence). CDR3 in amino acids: CASSQQGAYGYTF. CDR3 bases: TGTGCCAGCAGCCAACAGGGGGCCTATGGCTACACCTTC.